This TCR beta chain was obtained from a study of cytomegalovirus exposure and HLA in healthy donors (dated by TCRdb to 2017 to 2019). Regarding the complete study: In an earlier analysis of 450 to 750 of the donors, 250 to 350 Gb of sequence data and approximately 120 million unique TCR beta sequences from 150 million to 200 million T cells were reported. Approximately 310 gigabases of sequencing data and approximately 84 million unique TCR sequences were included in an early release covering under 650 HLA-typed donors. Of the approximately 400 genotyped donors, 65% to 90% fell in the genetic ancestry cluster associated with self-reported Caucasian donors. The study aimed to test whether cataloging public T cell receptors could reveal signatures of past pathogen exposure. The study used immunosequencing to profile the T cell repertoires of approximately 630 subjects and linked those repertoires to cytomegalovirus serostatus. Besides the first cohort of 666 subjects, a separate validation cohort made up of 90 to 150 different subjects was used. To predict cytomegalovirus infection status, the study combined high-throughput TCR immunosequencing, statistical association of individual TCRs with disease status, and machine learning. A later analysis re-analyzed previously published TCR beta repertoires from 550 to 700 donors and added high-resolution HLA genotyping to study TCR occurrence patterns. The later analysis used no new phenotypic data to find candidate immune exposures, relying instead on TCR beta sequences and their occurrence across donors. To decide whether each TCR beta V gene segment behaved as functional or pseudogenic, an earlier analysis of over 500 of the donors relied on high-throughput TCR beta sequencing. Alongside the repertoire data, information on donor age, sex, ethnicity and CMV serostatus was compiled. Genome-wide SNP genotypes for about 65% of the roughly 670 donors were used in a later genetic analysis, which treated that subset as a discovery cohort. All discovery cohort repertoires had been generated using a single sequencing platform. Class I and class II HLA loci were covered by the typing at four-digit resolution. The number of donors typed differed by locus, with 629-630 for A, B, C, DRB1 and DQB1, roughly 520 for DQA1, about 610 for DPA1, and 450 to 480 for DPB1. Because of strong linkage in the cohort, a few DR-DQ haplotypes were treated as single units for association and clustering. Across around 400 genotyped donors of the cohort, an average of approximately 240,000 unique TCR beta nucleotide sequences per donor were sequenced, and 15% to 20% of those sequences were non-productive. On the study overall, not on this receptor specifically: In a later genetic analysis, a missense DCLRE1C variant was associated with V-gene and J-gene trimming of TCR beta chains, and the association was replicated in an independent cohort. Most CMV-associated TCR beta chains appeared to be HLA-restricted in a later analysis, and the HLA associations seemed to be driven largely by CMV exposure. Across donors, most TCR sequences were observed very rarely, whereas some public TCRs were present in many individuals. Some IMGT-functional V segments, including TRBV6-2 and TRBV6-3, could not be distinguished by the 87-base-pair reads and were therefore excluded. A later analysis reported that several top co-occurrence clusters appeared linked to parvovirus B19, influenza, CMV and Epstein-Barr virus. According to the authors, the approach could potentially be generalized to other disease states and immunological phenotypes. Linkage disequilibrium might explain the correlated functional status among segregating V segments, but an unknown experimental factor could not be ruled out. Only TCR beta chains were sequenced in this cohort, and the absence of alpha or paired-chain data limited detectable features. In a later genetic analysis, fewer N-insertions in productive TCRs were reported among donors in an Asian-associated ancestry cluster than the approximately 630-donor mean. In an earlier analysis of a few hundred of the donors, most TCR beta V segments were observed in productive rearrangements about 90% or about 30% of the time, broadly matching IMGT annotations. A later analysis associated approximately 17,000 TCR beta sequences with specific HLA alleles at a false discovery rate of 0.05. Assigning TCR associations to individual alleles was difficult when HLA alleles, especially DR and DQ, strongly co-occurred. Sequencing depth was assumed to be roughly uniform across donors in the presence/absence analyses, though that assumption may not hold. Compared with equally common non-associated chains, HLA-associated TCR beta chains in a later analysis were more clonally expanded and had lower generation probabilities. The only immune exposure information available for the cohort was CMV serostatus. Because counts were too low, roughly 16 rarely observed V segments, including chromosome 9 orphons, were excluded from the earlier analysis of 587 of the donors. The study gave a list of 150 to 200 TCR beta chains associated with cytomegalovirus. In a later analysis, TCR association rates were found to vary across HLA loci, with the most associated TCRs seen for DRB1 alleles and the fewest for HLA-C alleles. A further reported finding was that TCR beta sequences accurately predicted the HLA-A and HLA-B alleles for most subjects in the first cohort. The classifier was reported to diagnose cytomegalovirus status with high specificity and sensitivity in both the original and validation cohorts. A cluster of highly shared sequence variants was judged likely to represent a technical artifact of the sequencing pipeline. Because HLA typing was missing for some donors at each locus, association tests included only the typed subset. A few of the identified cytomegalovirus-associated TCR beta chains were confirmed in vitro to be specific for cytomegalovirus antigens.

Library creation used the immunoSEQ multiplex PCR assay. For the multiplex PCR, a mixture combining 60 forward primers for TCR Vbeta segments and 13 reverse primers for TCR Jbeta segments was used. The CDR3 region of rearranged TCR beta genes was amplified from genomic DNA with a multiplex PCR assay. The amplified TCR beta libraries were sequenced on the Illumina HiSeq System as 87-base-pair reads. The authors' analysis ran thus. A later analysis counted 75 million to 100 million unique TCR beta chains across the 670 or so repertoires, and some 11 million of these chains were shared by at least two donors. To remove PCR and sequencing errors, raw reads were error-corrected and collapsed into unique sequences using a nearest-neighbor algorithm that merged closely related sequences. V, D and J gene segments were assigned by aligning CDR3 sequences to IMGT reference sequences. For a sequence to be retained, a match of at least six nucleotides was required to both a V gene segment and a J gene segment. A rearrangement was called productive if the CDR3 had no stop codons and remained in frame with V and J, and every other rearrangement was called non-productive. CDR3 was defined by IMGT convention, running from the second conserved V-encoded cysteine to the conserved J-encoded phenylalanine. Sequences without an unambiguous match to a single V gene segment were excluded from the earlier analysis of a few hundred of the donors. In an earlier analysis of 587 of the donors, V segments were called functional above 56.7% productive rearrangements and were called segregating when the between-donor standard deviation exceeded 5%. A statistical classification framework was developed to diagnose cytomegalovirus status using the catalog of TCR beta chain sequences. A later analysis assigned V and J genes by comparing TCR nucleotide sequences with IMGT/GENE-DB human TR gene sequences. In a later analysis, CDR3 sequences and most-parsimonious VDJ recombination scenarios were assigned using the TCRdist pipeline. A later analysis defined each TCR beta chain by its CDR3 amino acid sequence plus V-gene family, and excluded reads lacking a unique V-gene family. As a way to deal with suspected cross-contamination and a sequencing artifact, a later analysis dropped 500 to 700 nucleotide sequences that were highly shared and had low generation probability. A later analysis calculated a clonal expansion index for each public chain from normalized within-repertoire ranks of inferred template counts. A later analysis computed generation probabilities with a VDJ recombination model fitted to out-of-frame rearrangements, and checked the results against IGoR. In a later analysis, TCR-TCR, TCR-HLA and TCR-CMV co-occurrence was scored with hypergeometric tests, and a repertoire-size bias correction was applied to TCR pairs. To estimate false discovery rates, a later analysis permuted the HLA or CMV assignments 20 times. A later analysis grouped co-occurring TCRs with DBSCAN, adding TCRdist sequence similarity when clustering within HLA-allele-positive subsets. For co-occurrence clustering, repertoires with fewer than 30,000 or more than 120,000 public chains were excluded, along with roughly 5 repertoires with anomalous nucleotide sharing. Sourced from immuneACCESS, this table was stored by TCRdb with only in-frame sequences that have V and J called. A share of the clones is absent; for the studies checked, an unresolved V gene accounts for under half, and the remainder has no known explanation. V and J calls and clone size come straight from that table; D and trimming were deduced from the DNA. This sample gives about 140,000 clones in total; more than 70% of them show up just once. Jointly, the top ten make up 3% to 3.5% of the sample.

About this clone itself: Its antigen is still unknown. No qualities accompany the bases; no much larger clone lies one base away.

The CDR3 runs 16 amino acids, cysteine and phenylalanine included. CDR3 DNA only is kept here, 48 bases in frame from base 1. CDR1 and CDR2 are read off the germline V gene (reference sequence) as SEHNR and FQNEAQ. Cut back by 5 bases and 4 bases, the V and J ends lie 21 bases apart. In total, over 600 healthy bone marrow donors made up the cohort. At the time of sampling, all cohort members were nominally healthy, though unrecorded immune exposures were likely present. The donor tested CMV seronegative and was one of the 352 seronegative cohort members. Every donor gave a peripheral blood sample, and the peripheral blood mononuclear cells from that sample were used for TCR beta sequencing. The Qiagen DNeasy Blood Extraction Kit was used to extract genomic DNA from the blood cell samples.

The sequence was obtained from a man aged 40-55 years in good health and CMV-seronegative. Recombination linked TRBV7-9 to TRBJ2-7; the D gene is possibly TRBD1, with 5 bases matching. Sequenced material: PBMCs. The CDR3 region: CASSPSFRQGSYEQYF. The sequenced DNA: TGTGCCAGCAGCCCGTCCTTTCGGCAGGGTAGTTACGAGCAGTACTTC.